This T cell receptor (beta chain) was identified during a study of cytotoxic CD8 clonotypes in ibrutinib-treated CLL (dated by TCRdb to the early 2020s). With regard to the full study: The cohort included approximately 15 treatment-naive and 11 to 12 relapsed/refractory patients; 17 were IGHV unmutated. Responses were partial in 25 or so patients and complete in 2; after median approximately 69 months follow-up, about 14 stayed in remission and approximately twelve progressed. The response samples were drawn at a median of 12 months into treatment, with a range of about 6 to 36 months. On average, each sample had roughly 230,000 productive templates and 96,000 or so productive rearrangements. Longitudinal samples were available for 26 of the 86 trial participants. Cryopreserved peripheral blood mononuclear cells were collected before treatment, at response, and at either disease progression or sustained remission. Patients were still on ibrutinib when every remission and progressive disease sample was collected.

The meaning of the sample's time point label: 12 months on ibrutinib. For TCR beta library preparation, approximately 2 micrograms of genomic DNA was extracted from cryopreserved PBMCs. High-throughput TCR beta sequencing was performed on longitudinal blood samples from CLL patients receiving ibrutinib monotherapy. Patients were enrolled in a phase 2 open-label single-center ibrutinib monotherapy trial. Of note for this clone: The antigen it recognizes is unknown. No much larger clonotype is one base removed from it; base qualities were not supplied.

Findings and caveats that apply to the study as a whole: Lymph node repertoires were not examined, and the timing of sampling was not matched between patients in sustained remission and those whose disease progressed. An increase in clonality was observed at ibrutinib response, with clonality remaining stable during sustained remission and falling back toward baseline at progression. Public clonotypes were rare and either shrank or stayed stable during treatment, and the rise in clonality at ibrutinib response reflected expansion of private clonotypes. Baseline clonality exceeded that of age-matched healthy donors and correlated strongly with circulating CD8+ T-cell counts.

The goal of deep resolution MiSeq sequencing was a depth between 1 in 1 million and 1 in 200,000 T cells, and coverage averaged 10x per clonotype. The immunoSEQ hsTCRB Kit was used to generate the TCR beta libraries. The original pipeline was this. ImmunoSEQ Data Assistant and ImmunoSEQ Analyzer were used for data analysis, and V, D and J genes were assigned according to IMGT definitions. Clonality, which ranges from 0 to 1, was calculated by subtracting the normalized Shannon entropy of productive rearrangement frequencies from one. Public clonotype analysis was restricted to overrepresented clonotypes comprising at least 0.05% of each patient's repertoire. Approximately 12 repertoires from age-matched healthy donors, obtained from immuneACCESS, served as clonality controls. TCRdb mirrors the immuneACCESS table, restricted to in-frame sequences. Some clones are absent from its copies; in checked studies, under half trace to an unresolved V gene, and the reason for the others is unknown. From that table come the V and J calls and clone size; the DNA was used to work out D and trimming. In all, the sample holds 110,000 to 150,000 clones, and about 79% of those were seen once. Roughly 13% of the sample is taken by the ten largest.

In the germline V gene, CDR1 corresponds to MDHEN and CDR2 to SYDVKM. From cysteine to phenylalanine, the CDR3 is 14 amino acids long. Solely the CDR3 DNA is kept, with 42 bases framed from the first base. V ends up 4 bases short and J 7 bases short, with an unmatched junction base count of 6. The chain was built from TRBV28 and TRBJ1-2, with 10 bases matching TRBD1. The TCR was taken from a human donor with chronic lymphocytic leukemia. The sequences come from PBMCs, collected after 12 months of ibrutinib treatment. CDR3 region: CASSSPRQGAGYTF. The DNA reads TGTGCCAGCAGTTCCCCGCGACAGGGGGCTGGCTACACCTTC.